Following are 11 T cell receptor beta chains from one sample sequenced in a study of cytotoxic CD8 clonotypes in ibrutinib-treated CLL (dated by TCRdb to the early 2020s). The library was made by the immunoSEQ multiplex PCR assay. Sourced from immuneACCESS, this table was stored by TCRdb with only in-frame sequences that have V and J called. A share of the clones is absent; for the studies checked, an unresolved V gene accounts for under half, and the remainder has no known explanation. Recorded for this sample are about 84,000 clones; around 83% of them occurred a single time. The top ten clones comprise over 5% of the sample. The material sequenced was PBMCs, taken before ibrutinib treatment. These receptors were taken from a human donor with chronic lymphocytic leukemia.

Concerning this clone itself: Other DNA sequences in the sample encode the same CDR3. This sequence joins TRBV15 and TRBJ1-3; no firm D call. The V gene lost 1 base and the J gene lost 0 bases, with 7 bases spanning the gap. Germline V gives CDR1 LNHNV, CDR2 YYDKDF (reference sequence). The CDR3 has 15 amino acids. This CDR3 is CATSRVGGSGNTIYF. CDR3 DNA: TGTGCCACCAGCAGAGTAGGTGGCTCTGGAAACACCATATATTTT.

This clone came up once. J is TRBJ2-2 and V is TRBV6-5, with D unresolved. This CDR3 spans 14 amino acids. CDR1 and CDR2 (germline): MNHEY, SVGAGI. With 7 bases removed from V and 2 bases from J, the gap between germline ends came to 11 bases. The CDR3 sequence: CASKVRRNTGELFF. CDR3 coding DNA: TGTGCCAGCAAGGTCAGACGCAACACCGGGGAGCTGTTTTTT.

The J gene is TRBJ2-7, the V gene TRBV11-3, with 8 bases aligning to TRBD1. This CDR3 spans 13 amino acids. With 2 bases clipped from V and 5 bases from J, the junction kept 2 bases outside the gene matches. Germline V gene sequence: CDR1 SGHNT, CDR2 YENEEA. The CDR3 spells CASSLNRGDEQYF. The CDR3 DNA is TGTGCCAGCAGCTTAAACAGGGGGGACGAGCAGTACTTC. The variable domain in full, with the rest retrieved from reference TRBV11-3 and TRBJ2-7, is EAGVVQSPRYKIIEKKQPVAFWCNPISGHNTLYWYLQNLGQGPELLIRYENEEAVDDSQLPKDRFSAERLKGVDSTLKIQPAELGDSAVYLCASSLNRGDEQYFGPGTRLTVT.

V usage is TRBV14 and J usage is TRBJ2-1, with 9 bases fitting TRBD2. The V and J ends lost 0 bases and 8 bases, in that order; junction bases with no gene match: 17. Germline values: CDR1 SGHDN, CDR2 FVKESK. This CDR3 spans 19 amino acids. The CDR3 here is CASSQDFRWRREGPDEQFF. CDR3 sequence (DNA): TGTGCCAGCAGCCAAGATTTTCGGTGGCGGCGGGAGGGCCCAGATGAGCAGTTCTTC.

This clone was found once. The chain couples TRBV19 to TRBJ1-1, with 10 bases matching TRBD1. The CDR3 sequence is 17 residues long. Germline CDR1 is LNHDA and CDR2 is SQIVND (reference sequence). With V trimmed by 3 bases and J by 5 bases, 12 bases remained unmatched. CDR3 bases: TGTGCCAGTAGTATTTTTCGGGACAGGGGATTAGGGACTGAAGCTTTCTTT. Its translation is CASSIFRDRGLGTEAFF.

This chain uses TRBV30 with TRBJ1-5; D remains unclear. Germline V lookup: CDR1 GTSNPN, CDR2 SVGIG (reference sequence). Trimming cost V 4 bases and J 3 bases, with 13 bases left between them. CDR3 length: 14 amino acids. The CDR3 loop reads CAWTSDFLNQPQHF. CDR3 in DNA: TGTGCCTGGACCTCGGACTTTCTCAATCAGCCCCAGCATTTT.

This clone showed up just a few times. The chain uses TRBV9 and TRBJ2-7; 7 bases are shared with TRBD1. The CDR3 extends over 14 amino acids. V trimming: 3 bases; J trimming: 5 bases; junction bases outside the gene matches: 8. Per germline, CDR1 SGDLS and CDR2 YYNGEE. In DNA form, the CDR3 reads TGTGCCAGCAGCGCCCGGGACAGAACCGACGAGCAGTACTTC. Amino acid sequence: CASSARDRTDEQYF.

CDR3 residues: CASRGQGRGKQYF. The CDR3 DNA sequence: TGTGCCAGCAGGGGACAGGGTCGTGGGAAGCAGTACTTC. The chain joins TRBV28 to TRBJ2-7; 9 positions match TRBD1. The length of the CDR3 is 13 residues. The V and J ends lost 6 bases and 8 bases, in that order; junction bases with no gene match: 8. Germline CDR1 MDHEN, CDR2 SYDVKM.

The rearrangement uses TRBV19 and TRBJ2-1, with 9 positions matching TRBD2. The CDR3 consists of 17 residues. V lost 10 bases, J lost 2 bases, and 15 bases stayed unmatched. CDR1 LNHDA and CDR2 SQIVND come from the germline V gene (reference sequence). The CDR3 nucleotides read TGTGCCACCCAGGGTGGTCTAGCGGGACCCGCCTACAATGAGCAGTTCTTC. It codes for CATQGGLAGPAYNEQFF.

The V gene is TRBV28, the J gene TRBJ2-7; 10 bases line up with TRBD1. CDR3 length: 15 residues. J was trimmed by 5 bases and V by 3 bases; bases with no gene match: 7. Germline values: CDR1 MDHEN, CDR2 SYDVKM. The CDR3, as DNA: TGTGCCAGCAGTTTCAGACAGGGGGCTCTGAACGAGCAGTACTTC. It translates to CASSFRQGALNEQYF.

V gene TRBV9 combines with J gene TRBJ1-2, with D maybe TRBD1 (6 bases). V shed 3 bases and J shed 2 bases, with 23 bases lying between them. This CDR3 is 18 amino acids long. CDR1 and CDR2 from the germline V gene are SGDLS and YYNGEE. The CDR3 coding sequence is TGTGCCAGCAGCGCGGGGGCGGTACCCTACCGCGCAAACTATGGCTACACCTTC. This gives the protein CASSAGAVPYRANYGYTF.